These T cell receptor beta chains were read from a single sample in a study of technical replicates of blood from several donors. TCRdb's table, derived via immunoSEQ multiplex PCR, lists solely in-frame clones and lacks some. The table lists 65,000 to 90,000 clones, roughly 85% of them singletons. Input material: PBMCs. The receptors originated from a human donor in good health. Some clones in this sample may be carry-over from other donors' samples. CDR3s leave out the opening cysteine and the closing phenylalanine or tryptophan.

CDR3 protein: AWSPGLSFTGELF
J gene: TRBJ2-2
V gene: TRBV30

CDR3 protein: ASSLPRDSGNTIY
J gene: TRBJ1-3
V gene: TRBV5-6

CDR3 protein: ASSDSRGGSSYEQY
J gene: TRBJ2-7
V gene: TRBV7-2

CDR3 protein: ASSWGREAF
J gene: TRBJ1-1
V gene: TRBV6-5

CDR3 protein: ASSPFLGTGYEKQY
J gene: TRBJ2-7
V gene: TRBV7-9

CDR3 protein: ASSPPDRPNTEAF
J gene: TRBJ1-1
V gene: TRBV4-1

CDR3 protein: ASSPSTASLSGANVLT
J gene: TRBJ2-6
V gene: TRBV18

CDR3 protein: ASSLTAGQGGMALH
J gene: TRBJ1-6
V gene: TRBV4-3

CDR3 protein: SVGQAANYGYT
J gene: TRBJ1-2
V gene: TRBV29-1

CDR3 protein: SVAGEETQY
J gene: TRBJ2-5
V gene: TRBV29-1

CDR3 protein: ASSTGQGYTYEQY
J gene: TRBJ2-7
V gene: TRBV7-2

CDR3 protein: ASSLVTGLTTDTQY
J gene: TRBJ2-3
V gene: TRBV11-2

CDR3 protein: ASSFRDRHNSPLH
J gene: TRBJ1-6
V gene: TRBV28